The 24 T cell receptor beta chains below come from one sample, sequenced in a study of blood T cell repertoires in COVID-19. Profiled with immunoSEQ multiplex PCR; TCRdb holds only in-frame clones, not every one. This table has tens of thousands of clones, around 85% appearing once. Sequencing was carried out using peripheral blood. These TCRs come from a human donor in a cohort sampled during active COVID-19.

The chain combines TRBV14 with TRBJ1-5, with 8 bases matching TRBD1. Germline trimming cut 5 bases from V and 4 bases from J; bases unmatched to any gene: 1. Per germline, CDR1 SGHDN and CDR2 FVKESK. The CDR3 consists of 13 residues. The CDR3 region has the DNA TGTGCCAGCAGCGGACAGGGAAATCAGCCCCAGCATTTT. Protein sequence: CASSGQGNQPQHF.

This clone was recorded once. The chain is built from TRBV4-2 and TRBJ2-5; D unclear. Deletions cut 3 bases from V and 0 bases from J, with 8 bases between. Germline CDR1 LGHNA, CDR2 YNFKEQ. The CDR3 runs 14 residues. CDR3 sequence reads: CASSHEVYQETQYF. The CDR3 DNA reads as TGTGCCAGCAGCCATGAGGTATACCAAGAGACCCAGTACTTC.

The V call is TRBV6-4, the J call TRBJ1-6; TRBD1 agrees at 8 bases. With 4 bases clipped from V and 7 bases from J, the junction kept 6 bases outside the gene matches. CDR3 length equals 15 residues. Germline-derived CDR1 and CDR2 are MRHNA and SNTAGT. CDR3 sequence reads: CASSAQGAENSPLHF. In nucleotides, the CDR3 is TGTGCCAGCAGTGCCCAGGGGGCAGAGAATTCACCCCTCCACTTT.

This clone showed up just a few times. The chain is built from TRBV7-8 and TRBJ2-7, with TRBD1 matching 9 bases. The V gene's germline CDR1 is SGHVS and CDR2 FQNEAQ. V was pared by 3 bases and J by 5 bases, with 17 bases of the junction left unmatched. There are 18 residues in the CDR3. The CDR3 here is CASSFASGTGLIIHEQYF. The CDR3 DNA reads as TGTGCCAGCAGCTTCGCATCCGGGACAGGGTTAATCATACACGAGCAGTACTTC.

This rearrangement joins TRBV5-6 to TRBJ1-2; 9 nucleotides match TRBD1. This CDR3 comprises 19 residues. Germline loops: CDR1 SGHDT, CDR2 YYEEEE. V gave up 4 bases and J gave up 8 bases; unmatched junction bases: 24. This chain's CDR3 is CASSPKTLALNRGRKGYTF. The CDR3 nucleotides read TGTGCCAGCAGCCCGAAAACCCTGGCGCTGAACAGGGGGCGCAAGGGCTACACCTTC.

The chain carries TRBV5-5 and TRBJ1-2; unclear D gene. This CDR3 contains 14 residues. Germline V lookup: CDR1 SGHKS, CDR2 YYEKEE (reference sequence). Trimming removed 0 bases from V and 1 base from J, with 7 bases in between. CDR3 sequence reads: CASSLASNNYGYTF. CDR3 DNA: TGTGCCAGCAGCTTGGCTTCTAATAACTATGGCTACACCTTC.

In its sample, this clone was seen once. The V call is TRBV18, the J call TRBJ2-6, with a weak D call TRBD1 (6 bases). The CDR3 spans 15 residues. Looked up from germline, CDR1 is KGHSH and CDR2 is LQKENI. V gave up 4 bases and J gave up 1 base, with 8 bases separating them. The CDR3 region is CASSLGQSGANVLTF. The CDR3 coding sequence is TGTGCCAGCTCACTCGGACAGTCTGGGGCCAACGTCCTGACTTTC.

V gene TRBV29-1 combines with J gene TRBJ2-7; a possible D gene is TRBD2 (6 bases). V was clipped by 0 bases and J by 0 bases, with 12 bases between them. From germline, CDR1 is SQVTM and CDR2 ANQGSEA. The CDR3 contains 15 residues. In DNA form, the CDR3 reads TGCAGCGTTGAAGAATCTAGCGTTTCCTCCTACGAGCAGTACTTC. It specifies CSVEESSVSSYEQYF.

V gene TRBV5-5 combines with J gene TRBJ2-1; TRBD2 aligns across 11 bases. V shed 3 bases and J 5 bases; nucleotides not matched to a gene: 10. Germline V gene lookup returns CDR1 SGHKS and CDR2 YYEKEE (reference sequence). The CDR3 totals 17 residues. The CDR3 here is CASSSSPGLAVNNEQFF. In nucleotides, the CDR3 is TGTGCCAGCAGCTCCTCGCCGGGACTAGCGGTGAACAATGAGCAGTTCTTC.

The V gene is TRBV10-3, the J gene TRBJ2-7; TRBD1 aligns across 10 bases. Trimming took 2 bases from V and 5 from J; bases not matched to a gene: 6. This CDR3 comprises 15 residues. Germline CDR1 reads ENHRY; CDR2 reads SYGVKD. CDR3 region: CAISEAKGTGDEQYF. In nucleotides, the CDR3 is TGTGCCATCAGTGAGGCCAAAGGGACAGGGGACGAGCAGTACTTC.

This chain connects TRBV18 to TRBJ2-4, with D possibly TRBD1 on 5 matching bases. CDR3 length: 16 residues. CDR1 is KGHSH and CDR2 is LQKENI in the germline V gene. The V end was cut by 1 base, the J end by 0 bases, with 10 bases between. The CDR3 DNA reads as TGTGCCAGCTCACCACAGACAGCCCTAGCCAAAAACATTCAGTACTTC. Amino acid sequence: CASSPQTALAKNIQYF.

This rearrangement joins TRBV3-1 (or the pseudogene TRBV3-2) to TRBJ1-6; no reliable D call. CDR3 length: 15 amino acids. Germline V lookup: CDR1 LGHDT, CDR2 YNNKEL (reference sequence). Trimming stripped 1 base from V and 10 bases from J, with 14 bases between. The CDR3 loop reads CASSQGRASSSPLHF. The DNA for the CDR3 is TGTGCCAGCAGCCAAGGGAGGGCGTCTTCCTCACCCCTCCACTTT.

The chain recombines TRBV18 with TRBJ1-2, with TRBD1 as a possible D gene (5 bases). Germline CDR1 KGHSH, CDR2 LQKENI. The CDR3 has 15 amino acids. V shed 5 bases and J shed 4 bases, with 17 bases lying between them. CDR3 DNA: TGTGCCAGCTCAGCCGAGGGGAGGGGAGTCTATGGCTACACCTTC. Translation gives CASSAEGRGVYGYTF.

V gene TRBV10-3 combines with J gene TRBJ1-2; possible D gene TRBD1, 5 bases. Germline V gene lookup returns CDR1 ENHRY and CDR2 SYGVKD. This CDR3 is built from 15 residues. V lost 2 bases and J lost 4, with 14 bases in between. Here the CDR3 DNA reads TGTGCCATCAGTGAGGAGAGACGCGGGACCTATGGCTACACCTTC. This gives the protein CAISEERRGTYGYTF.

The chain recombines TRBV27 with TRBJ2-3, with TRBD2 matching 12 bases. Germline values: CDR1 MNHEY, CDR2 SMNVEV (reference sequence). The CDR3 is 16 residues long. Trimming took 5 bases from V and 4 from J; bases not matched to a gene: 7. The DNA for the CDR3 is TGTGCCAGCAGTACCAGACTAGCGGGGGTTGCAGATACGCAGTATTTT. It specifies CASSTRLAGVADTQYF.

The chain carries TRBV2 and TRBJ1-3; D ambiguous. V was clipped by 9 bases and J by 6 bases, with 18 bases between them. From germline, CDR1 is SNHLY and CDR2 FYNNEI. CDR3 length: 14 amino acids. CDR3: CARQESPVANTIYF. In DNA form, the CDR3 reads TGTGCCAGGCAGGAATCTCCGGTCGCAAACACCATATATTTT.

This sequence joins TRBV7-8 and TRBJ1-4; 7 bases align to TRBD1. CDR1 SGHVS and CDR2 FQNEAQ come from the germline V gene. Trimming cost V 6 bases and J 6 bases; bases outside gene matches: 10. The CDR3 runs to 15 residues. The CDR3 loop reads CASRADRVAYEKLFF. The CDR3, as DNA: TGTGCCAGCAGGGCTGACAGGGTTGCTTATGAAAAACTGTTTTTT.

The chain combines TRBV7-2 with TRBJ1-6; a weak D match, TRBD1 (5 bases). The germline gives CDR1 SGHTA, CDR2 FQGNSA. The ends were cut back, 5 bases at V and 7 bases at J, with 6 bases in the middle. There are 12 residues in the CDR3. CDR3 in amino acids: CASSRQNSPLHF. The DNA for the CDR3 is TGTGCCAGCAGCAGACAGAATTCACCCCTCCACTTT.

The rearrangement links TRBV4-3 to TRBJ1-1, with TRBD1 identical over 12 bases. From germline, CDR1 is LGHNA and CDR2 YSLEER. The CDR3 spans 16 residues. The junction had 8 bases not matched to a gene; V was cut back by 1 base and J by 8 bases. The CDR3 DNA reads TGCGCCAGCAGCCAAGGAACGGGACAGGGGGCCGCGGAAGCTTTCTTT. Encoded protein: CASSQGTGQGAAEAFF.

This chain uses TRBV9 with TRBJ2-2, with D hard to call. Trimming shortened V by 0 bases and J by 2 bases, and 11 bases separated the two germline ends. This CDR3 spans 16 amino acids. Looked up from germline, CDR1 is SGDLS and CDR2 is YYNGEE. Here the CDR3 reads CASSVDPTVNTGELFF. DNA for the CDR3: TGTGCCAGCAGCGTAGATCCCACGGTTAACACCGGGGAGCTGTTTTTT.

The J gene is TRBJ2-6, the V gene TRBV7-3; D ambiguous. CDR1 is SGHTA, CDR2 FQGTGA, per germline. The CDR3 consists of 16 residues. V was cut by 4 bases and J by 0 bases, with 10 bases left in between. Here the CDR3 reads CASSSLLSSGANVLTF. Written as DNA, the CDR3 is TGTGCCAGCAGCTCCCTACTGAGCTCTGGGGCCAACGTCCTGACTTTC.

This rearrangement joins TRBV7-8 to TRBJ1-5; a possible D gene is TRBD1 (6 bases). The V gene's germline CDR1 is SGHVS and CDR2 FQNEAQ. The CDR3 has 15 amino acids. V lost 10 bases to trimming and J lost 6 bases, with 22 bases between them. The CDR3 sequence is CATRSAGGEAQPQHF. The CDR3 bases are TGTGCCACCCGGTCTGCGGGGGGCGAGGCTCAGCCCCAGCATTTT.

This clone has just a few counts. The DNA for the CDR3 is TGTGCCAGCAGTCTCCTCCCCGGGACAGGGCCCCACGAGCAGTACTTC. Translated, it gives CASSLLPGTGPHEQYF. This chain uses TRBV11-3 with TRBJ2-7, with TRBD1 matching over 9 bases. The V segment lost 6 bases and the J segment 5 bases; nucleotides outside the gene matches: 14. This CDR3 has 16 residues. Germline V gene lookup returns CDR1 SGHNT and CDR2 YENEEA.

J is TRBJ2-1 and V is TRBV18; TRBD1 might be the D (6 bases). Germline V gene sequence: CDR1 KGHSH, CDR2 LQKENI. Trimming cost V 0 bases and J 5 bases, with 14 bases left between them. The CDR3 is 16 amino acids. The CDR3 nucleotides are TGTGCCAGCTCACCACCGGCCTCAGGGGCTGACAATGAGCAGTTCTTC. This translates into CASSPPASGADNEQFF.